The 11 T cell receptor beta chains given below trace back to one sample, sequenced in a study of radiotherapy plus CTLA-4 blockade in lung cancer. The repertoire was sequenced with immunoSEQ multiplex PCR; TCRdb's copy has only in-frame clones and lacks some. This sample has 75,000 to 100,000 clones; approximately 75% occur once, and the top ten carry around 2.7%. Sequencing was performed on peripheral blood, taken from a patient treated with radiotherapy plus ipilimumab. The receptors here all came from a human donor with non-small cell lung cancer who had a partial response to radiotherapy plus ipilimumab. Some clones in this sample may be carry-over from other donors' samples.

V is TRBV15 and J is TRBJ2-5, with D unresolved. The length of the CDR3 is 14 residues. Germline V gene data show CDR1 as LNHNV and CDR2 as YYDKDF (reference sequence). V was clipped by 1 base and J by 2 bases, with 8 bases between them. The CDR3 spells CATSRGDNQETQYF. The CDR3 region has the DNA TGTGCCACCAGCAGAGGTGACAATCAAGAGACCCAGTACTTC.

This clone was detected a few times. The V and J genes are TRBV7-2 and TRBJ2-7; no reliable D call. Germline CDR1 is SGHTA and CDR2 is FQGNSA. V was trimmed by 5 bases and J by 5 bases, leaving 10 bases between them. The CDR3 is 12 residues long. In DNA form, the CDR3 reads TGTGCCAGCAGCCCCACGGTCCACGAGCAGTACTTC. Its translation is CASSPTVHEQYF.

V is TRBV11-3 and J is TRBJ2-1, with TRBD2 matching over 10 bases. The V segment lost 0 bases and the J segment 9 bases; nucleotides outside the gene matches: 8. CDR1 and CDR2 from the germline V gene are SGHNT and YENEEA. This CDR3 contains 16 residues. CDR3 amino acids: CASSLESGGARGEQFF. The CDR3 DNA reads as TGTGCCAGCAGCTTAGAGAGCGGGGGGGCTCGCGGTGAGCAGTTCTTC.

The gene calls are TRBV6-5 and TRBJ2-1; 7 nucleotides line up with TRBD2. There are 13 residues in the CDR3. V was clipped by 8 bases and J by 3 bases; unmatched bases: 4. Germline values: CDR1 MNHEY, CDR2 SVGAGI. This CDR3 reads CASGSGDYNEQFF. The DNA for the CDR3 is TGTGCCAGCGGGAGCGGGGACTACAATGAGCAGTTCTTC.

The chain combines TRBV5-1 with TRBJ2-5; 8 nucleotides line up with TRBD2. The J call may be in error: the DNA end matches TRBJ2-7 better. Germline V lookup: CDR1 SGHRS, CDR2 YFSETQ. The CDR3 has 15 residues. This chain's CDR3 is CASSFGAGGTYEQYF. The CDR3 nucleotides read TGCGCCAGCAGCTTTGGCGCGGGGGGTACCTACGAGCAGTACTTC.

This clone has only a few counts. The chain recombines TRBV5-1 with TRBJ2-4; weak D call: TRBD1 (6 bases). The length of the CDR3 is 14 residues. CDR1 and CDR2 from the germline V gene are SGHRS and YFSETQ. V lost 0 bases to trimming and J lost 9 bases, with 13 bases between them. The CDR3 reads CASSLEGGRSIQYF. The CDR3 coding sequence is TGCGCCAGCAGCTTGGAAGGGGGTAGAAGCATTCAGTACTTC.

This chain's CDR3 is CASRALAGLGTIYF. CDR3 bases: TGTGCCAGCAGGGCCTTGGCGGGATTGGGCACCATATATTTT. J is TRBJ1-3 and V is TRBV28; no clear D. CDR3 length equals 14 residues. CDR1 is MDHEN and CDR2 is SYDVKM in the germline V gene. Trimming removed 6 bases at V and 9 bases at J, with 18 bases between.

The chain carries TRBV4-3 and TRBJ2-3; D is perhaps TRBD2 (7 bases). This CDR3 has 16 amino acids. Germline-derived CDR1 and CDR2 are LGHNA and YSLEER. V was cut by 4 bases and J by 0 bases, with 14 bases left in between. CDR3 DNA sequence: TGCGCCAGCAGCCTATTCCGGGGGGCGAGCACAGATACGCAGTATTTT. Amino acid sequence: CASSLFRGASTDTQYF.

A few counts support this clone. The chain has TRBV6-1 and TRBJ2-5; the match to TRBD2 covers 9 bases. V was clipped by 6 bases and J by 5 bases; unmatched bases: 7. CDR1 and CDR2 (germline): MNHNS, SASEGT. The CDR3 loop spans 14 amino acids. CDR3 protein: CASSPGLAGETQYF. DNA of the CDR3: TGTGCCAGCAGCCCGGGACTAGCCGGGGAGACCCAGTACTTC.

The chain links TRBV7-7 to TRBJ1-5, with TRBD1 as a possible D gene (6 bases). The CDR3 extends over 21 amino acids. The V gene lost 5 bases and the J gene lost 0 bases, with 29 bases spanning the gap. The germline CDR1 and CDR2 sequences are SSHAT and FNYEAQ (reference sequence). The CDR3 loop reads CASSPASRVDSGCYSNQPQHF. DNA of the CDR3: TGTGCCAGCAGCCCAGCGAGTAGGGTGGACAGTGGATGTTATAGCAATCAGCCCCAGCATTTT.

The chain links TRBV19 to TRBJ1-5; D is possibly TRBD1 (5 bases). The CDR3 has 14 residues. Deletions cut 6 bases from V and 3 bases from J, with 12 bases between. Germline lookup yields CDR1 LNHDA and CDR2 SQIVND (reference sequence). The CDR3: CASSETVSNQPQHF. CDR3 DNA sequence: TGTGCCAGTAGCGAGACAGTTTCCAATCAGCCCCAGCATTTT.